The T cell receptor beta chain described here comes from a study of T cell repertoires in cytomegalovirus infection. TCRdb re-derived calls from the reads in MiXCR, one entry per CDR3 protein. The sample includes fewer than 950,000 distinct CDR3 sequences, approximately 29% of them seen just once. V was clipped by 6 bases and J by 0 bases; unmatched bases: 5. The length of the CDR3 is 15 residues. Germline V gene data show CDR1 as SNHLY and CDR2 as FYNNEI. Notes on this clonotype: The antigen is undetermined.

The sample here was cultured CD8+ T cells from PBMCs, taken from culture after CMV antigen stimulation. This chain links TRBV2 with TRBJ1-5; 7 bases match TRBD1. The sequence derives from a human donor in good health (CMV status not recorded). Some clones in this sample may be carry-over from other donors' samples. The CDR3 DNA follows: TGTGCCAGCAGCGTAACAGGGGTTAGCAATCAGCCCCAGCATTTT. As protein: CASSVTGVSNQPQHF. Using reference TRBV2 and TRBJ1-5 for the parts outside the CDR3, the full variable domain is EPEVTQTPSHQVTQMGQEVILRCVPISNHLYFYWYRQILGQKVEFLVSFYNNEISEKSEIFDDQFSVERPDGSNFTLKIRSTKLEDSAMYFCASSVTGVSNQPQHFGDGTRLSIL.